The subject of this entry is one T cell receptor beta chain. The CDR3 contains 12 residues. Trimming took off 5 bases at V and 3 bases at J, with 10 bases between the two ends. Germline CDR1 SQVTM, CDR2 ANQGSEA. These data are taken from a study of Graves' ophthalmopathy and Graves' hyperthyroidism. CDR3 regions of TCR beta were amplified from RNA transcripts. The first-round RT-PCR employed HTBI primers together with the Qiagen OneStep RT-PCR kit. A multiplex PCR was then performed as the second round. Each CDR3 protein is one row after TCRdb ran MiXCR on the multiplex PCR reads. The profile shows 500,000 to 600,000 distinct CDR3 sequences, about 40% of them singletons.

This sequence joins TRBV29-1 and TRBJ1-1, with D possibly matching TRBD1 (6 bases). The receptor was isolated from an adult man with Graves' hyperthyroidism. The sample was peripheral blood or thyroid tissue (not recorded which). The CDR3 DNA sequence: TGCAGCGTTCTTACAGGGTACACTGAAGCTTTCTTT. Its protein is CSVLTGYTEAFF.